This T cell receptor beta chain was profiled in a study of blood T cell repertoires in COVID-19 (dated by TCRdb to the early 2020s). Looking at the study overall: Samples covering the acute and convalescent phases of COVID-19 were provided by collaborators in the United States, Italy and Spain. The material from the prospective study consisted of cDNA or gDNA derived from T cells, B-cell-depleted T cells, or PBMCs. Subjects who had been exposed to COVID-19, were actively infected with it, or had recovered from it provided the deeply sampled blood TCRbeta repertoires that made up the dataset. The repertoires were made available in a free public database intended to serve as a resource for research on the immune response to SARS-CoV-2. The samples were drawn from the first 160 participants of the ongoing ImmuneRACE study and from 950 to 1,500 subjects provided by 6 global collaborators. The sample metadata nearly always contained a de-identified subject ID, COVID-19 status, age in years and sex. Where available, HLA class I and class II types were obtained from metadata supplied by the sample provider rather than from assay-based typing.

Collaborating institutions collected whole blood in K2EDTA tubes following their own protocols. For TCRbeta analysis, collaborator samples were shipped as frozen whole blood, as isolated PBMCs, or as DNA extracted from either sample type. On this clone itself: Its antigen is unknown. Base qualities are not at hand, and no much larger clone is one base apart.

TCRbeta CDR3 regions were amplified from genomic DNA using the immunoSEQ Assay, a bias-controlled multiplex PCR. The published analysis was carried out like this. Within the assay, amplification of reference gene primers was used to estimate how many nucleated cells each sample contained. Sequence reads were collapsed and filtered to measure the absolute abundance of every unique TCRbeta CDR3 rearrangement. Productive Simpson clonality was computed per sample as the square root of Simpson's diversity index over productive rearrangements. Imported from immuneACCESS, the table was reduced by TCRdb to in-frame sequences with V and J called. These copies leave out some clones; in studies compared against another copy, an unresolved V gene accounts for under half, and the cause of the remainder is not known. V and J calls and clone size come straight from that table; D and trimming were deduced from the DNA. For this sample the table gives roughly 70,000 clones, of which 90% were detected only once. 1.3% to 1.5% of the sample is in the top ten clones.

Beyond this particular receptor, the publication reports: Clinical and demographic metadata were provided uncurated, with the amount varying by source and participant.

CDR1 MGHRA and CDR2 YSYEKL are derived from the germline V gene. The CDR3 starts with the cysteine, ends with the phenylalanine, and has 13 residues. Left in the record is the CDR3 DNA by itself, 39 bases read in frame from the first base. Cut back by 6 bases and 4 bases, the V and J ends lie 12 bases apart. Input material: peripheral blood. This chain is built from TRBV4-1 and TRBJ1-1; the D gene is perhaps TRBD1, on 6 matching bases. The sequence derives from a man aged 50 to 60 with acute or convalescent COVID-19. The bases are TGCGCCAGCAGTCCTACAGGGTTCACTGAAGCTTTCTTT. Translated, this is CASSPTGFTEAFF.